The sequence of this T cell receptor (beta chain) was determined in a study of blood T cells in healthy people across ages. Study-level results: The unsorted PBMCs prevented any conclusive comparison of naive versus antigen-experienced cells.

The table lists this clonotype with a few counts. Its antigen is unknown. Through a sample-barcoded 5' primer and a J-beta primer mix, a second PCR was run for roughly 7 to 11 cycles. TCRdb used MiXCR to reprocess the 5' RACE reads, holding one entry per CDR3 protein. The sample carries about 1.4 million distinct CDR3 sequences, roughly 60% recorded once. CDR1 MGHDK and CDR2 SYGVNS come from the germline V gene. The CDR3 loop spans 13 amino acids. Deletions cut 4 bases from V and 0 bases from J, with 7 bases between. The sample was blood. The TCR was taken from a man aged 18 to 29 in good health. V usage is TRBV25-1 and J usage is TRBJ2-7; no definite D call. In nucleotides, the CDR3 is TGTGCCAGCAGTGTATCTTCCTCCTACGAGCAGTACTTC. This codes for CASSVSSSYEQYF.